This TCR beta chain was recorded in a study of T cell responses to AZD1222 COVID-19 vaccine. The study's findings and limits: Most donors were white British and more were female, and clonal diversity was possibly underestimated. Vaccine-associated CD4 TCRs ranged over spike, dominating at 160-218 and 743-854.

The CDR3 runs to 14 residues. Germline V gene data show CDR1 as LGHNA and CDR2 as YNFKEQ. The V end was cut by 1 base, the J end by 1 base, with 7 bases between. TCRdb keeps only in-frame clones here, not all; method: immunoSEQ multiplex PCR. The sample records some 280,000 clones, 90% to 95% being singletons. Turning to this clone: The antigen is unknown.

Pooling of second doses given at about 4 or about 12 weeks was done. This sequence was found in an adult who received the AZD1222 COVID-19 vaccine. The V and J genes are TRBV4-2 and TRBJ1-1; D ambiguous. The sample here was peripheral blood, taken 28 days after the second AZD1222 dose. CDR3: CASSQVGENTEAFF. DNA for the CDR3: TGTGCCAGCAGCCAAGTAGGAGAGAACACTGAAGCTTTCTTT.